Sequencing of this T cell receptor (beta chain) was carried out in a study of tumor-infiltrating lymphocytes in primary liver carcinoma. CDR1 and CDR2 (germline): MNHEY, SVGAGI. The CDR3 is made up of 13 amino acids. Starting material of around 490 ng total RNA yielded TCR beta cDNA via a constant-region primer. Libraries covering TCR beta were generated through three nested multiplex PCR rounds (using a slightly modified ARM-PCR). TRBV1-TRBV30 forward primers paired with a C-beta reverse primer were used in the first two PCR rounds, which ran roughly 10 cycles each. TCRdb reanalysed the multiplex PCR reads using MiXCR and keeps one entry per CDR3 protein. The sample lists 40,000 to 50,000 distinct CDR3 sequences, over 65% occurring once. From unsorted bulk tissue weighing about 20-32 mg, DNA and RNA were co-extracted. Turning to this clonotype: At one end the junction does not follow the germline gene, possibly because of a read error.

The chain uses TRBV6-5 and TRBJ1-2; no clear D. The sample was liver tumor tissue from sampling region 3. This sample's subset: tumor region T3, left-lateral pole. The sequence was collected from a man aged 35 to 55 with primary liver carcinoma and hepatitis B virus infection. As DNA, the CDR3 is TGTGTCAGCAGACTAGCGGCTAACTATGACTACACCTTC. It encodes CVSRLAANYDYTF.